This T cell receptor (beta chain) emerged from a study of cytomegalovirus exposure and HLA in healthy donors. Study conclusions and caveats: In a later analysis, most CMV-associated TCR beta chains appeared HLA-restricted. Analyses of presence/absence relied on an assumption of roughly uniform sequencing depth across donors. It was reportedly the case that the classifier diagnosed cytomegalovirus status with high specificity and sensitivity.

PCR amplification relied on 60 Vbeta primers (plus 13 Jbeta primers). In the authors' workflow: Later, 80 million or so unique TCR beta chains were counted in an analysis, and roughly 11 million of them were shared. The table came from immunoSEQ multiplex PCR; TCRdb's copy has only in-frame clones and leaves some out. The DNA was the basis for D and trimming; V, J and clone size are from that table. The data contain roughly 120,000 clones, approximately 78% of them singletons. Trimming cost V 4 bases and J 2 bases; bases outside gene matches: 5. Germline lookup yields CDR1 WNHNN and CDR2 SYGVQD (reference sequence). CDR3 length: 16 amino acids. This clone was seen only once. What it binds is unknown.

The receptor was isolated from a man aged 25-45 years in good health and CMV-seropositive. Sample: PBMCs. The V and J genes are TRBV10-1 and TRBJ2-2; 9 bases align to TRBD2. The CDR3 spells CASSGGRGGNTGELFF. CDR3 DNA sequence: TGCGCCAGCAGTGGAGGGCGGGGGGGCAACACCGGGGAGCTGTTTTTT.